These T cell receptor beta chains were read from a single sample in a study of cytomegalovirus exposure and HLA in healthy donors. Method: immunoSEQ multiplex PCR; TCRdb's copy keeps in-frame clones and lacks some. The sample gives 100,000 or so clones, more than 75% of which show up once; around 10% is in the top ten. The specimen was PBMCs. The receptor source for this set is a human donor in good health. Both conserved end residues are part of each CDR3.

J | V | CDR3
TRBJ1-2 | TRBV6-4 | CASSDERVAGYTF
TRBJ1-5 | TRBV28 | CASAIDQGTEWNNQPQHF
TRBJ2-1 | TRBV7-2 | CASSFGTGYNEQFF
TRBJ2-7 | TRBV5-8 | CASSLDGRASYEQYF
TRBJ2-1 | TRBV5-6 | CASMGRAFRGNEQFF
TRBJ2-3 | TRBV7-8 | CASSSRTGTTDTQYF
TRBJ2-7 | TRBV2 | CASRAGLFNEQYF
TRBJ1-1 | TRBV4-2 | CASSQGTGQLFTEAFF
TRBJ2-1 | TRBV5-1 | CASSLGGLAGYNEQFF
TRBJ2-5 | TRBV7-3 | CASSPGLGETQYF
TRBJ1-2 | TRBV4-1 | CASSQDGTRNYGYTF
TRBJ2-3 | TRBV9 | CASSPSVSTSGTDTQYF
TRBJ1-2 | TRBV10-2 | CASSEGGGTNYGYTF
TRBJ2-2 | TRBV11-2 | CASSLDIVAGAAGELFF
TRBJ2-1 | TRBV19 | CASSIGRGGEPDEQFF
TRBJ2-7 | TRBV27 | CASRLAGGAYEQYF
TRBJ2-1 | TRBV11-3 | CASSNPSNEQFF
TRBJ2-1 | TRBV7-9 | CASTALNEQFF
TRBJ1-2 | TRBV6-1 | CASSETNSYGYTF
TRBJ2-5 | TRBV18 | CASSRTGGTPGQETQYF
TRBJ2-2 | TRBV5-1 | CASSFEGVNTGELFF
TRBJ1-2 | TRBV15 | CATSTGQGEAGYTF
TRBJ2-5 | TRBV2 | CASESGTRQETQYF
TRBJ1-1 | TRBV19 | CASSSRDTGRITEAFF
TRBJ1-5 | TRBV7-2 | CASGGGSGGNQPQHF
TRBJ2-3 | TRBV9 | CASSVDPSGGVRDTQYF
TRBJ2-1 | TRBV2 | CASSQTGINEQFF
TRBJ2-5 | TRBV4-3 | CASSQTSGEETQYF
TRBJ2-1 | TRBV5-4 | CASRALAGGFDEQFF